This entry lists 22 T cell receptor beta chains sequenced from one sample in a study of control samples from healthy donors and cancer patients (dated by TCRdb to 2018 to 2020). The library came from the immunoSEQ multiplex PCR assay. Drawn from immuneACCESS, this table holds only the in-frame rearrangements with V and J called that TCRdb kept. Clones are partly lost; checked studies trace under half to an unresolved V gene and leave the rest unexplained. Within this sample are about 96,000 clones, with roughly 93% of them counted one time only. The ten largest clonotypes hold 8% of the sample. Material for sequencing was blood. Source of these receptors: a man in his late teens or twenties in good health.

The rearrangement links TRBV5-8 to TRBJ2-1; 9 bases fit TRBD1. This CDR3 is built from 15 residues. V was pared by 3 bases and J by 6 bases, with 7 bases of the junction left unmatched. Germline loops: CDR1 SGHTS, CDR2 YDEGEE. CDR3 DNA: TGTGCCAGCAGCTCGATGACAGGGGGTATCAATGAGCAGTTCTTC. As protein: CASSSMTGGINEQFF.

CDR3 in DNA: TGTGCCAGTAGTATAGGGGAACAGCGCACTGAAGCTTTCTTT. Its protein product is CASSIGEQRTEAFF. The rearrangement uses TRBV19 and TRBJ1-1; D uncertain. The CDR3 loop spans 14 amino acids. Trimming pared 1 base from V and 4 bases from J, leaving 10 bases between. Germline V gene lookup returns CDR1 LNHDA and CDR2 SQIVND (reference sequence).

The chain has TRBV15 and TRBJ2-7; 7 bases are shared with TRBD2. V shed 5 bases and J 4 bases; nucleotides not matched to a gene: 14. The CDR3 is made up of 16 amino acids. The germline CDR1 and CDR2 sequences are LNHNV and YYDKDF (reference sequence). The CDR3 bases are TGTGCCACCAGCCTAATCCCGGGGGGTTTATTGTACGAGCAGTACTTC. Amino acid sequence: CATSLIPGGLLYEQYF. Full variable domain (remainder filled in from reference TRBV15 and TRBJ2-7): DAMVIQNPRYQVTQFGKPVTLSCSQTLNHNVMYWYQQKSSQAPKLLFHYYDKDFNNEADTPDNFQSRRPNTSFCFLDIRSPGLGDTAMYLCATSLIPGGLLYEQYFGPGTRLTVT.

The chain uses TRBV6-5 and TRBJ2-1, with 8 positions matching TRBD1. Germline assignment: CDR1 MNHEY and CDR2 SVGAGI. This CDR3 has 14 amino acids. V lost 6 bases to trimming and J lost 8 bases; unmatched junction nucleotides: 9. The CDR3 DNA reads TGTGCCAGCAGCCCAACCAGGGGGCCCTATGAGCAGTTCTTC. This codes for CASSPTRGPYEQFF.

This clone was recorded once. The chain couples TRBV5-3 to TRBJ1-1; 7 bases are a match to TRBD1. TRBV5-3 is flagged as an ORF with uncertain function. This CDR3 has 15 amino acids. V was pared by 8 bases and J by 11 bases, with 21 bases of the junction left unmatched. The CDR3 is CASSTPGTVKAVAFF. The CDR3, as DNA: TGTGCCAGCTCGACCCCCGGGACAGTAAAAGCGGTGGCTTTCTTT.

This clone appeared once. The rearrangement uses TRBV3-1 (or the pseudogene TRBV3-2) and TRBJ2-7, with TRBD1 identical over 10 bases. The germline V gene has CDR1 LGHDT and CDR2 YNNKEL (reference sequence). The trim removed 6 bases at V and 4 bases at J, leaving 6 bases unmatched. CDR3 length: 14 residues. The CDR3 nucleotides read TGTGCCAGCAGGCGAGGGACAGGGGCGTACGAGCAGTACTTC. Translated, it gives CASRRGTGAYEQYF.

This clone was recorded a few times. The chain has TRBV6-6 and TRBJ1-5; D is perhaps TRBD1 (5 bases). V was cut by 10 bases and J by 5 bases, with 15 bases left in between. Germline loops: CDR1 MNHNY, CDR2 SVGAGI (reference sequence). This CDR3 is 13 amino acids long. The CDR3 region has the DNA TGTGCCACCTTGAAGGGACTGGATCAGCCCCAGCATTTT. It yields the protein CATLKGLDQPQHF.

The rearrangement links TRBV25-1 to TRBJ2-7; 10 bases are shared with TRBD1. V shed 3 bases and J 2 bases; nucleotides not matched to a gene: 4. Germline CDR1 MGHDK, CDR2 SYGVNS. The CDR3 totals 15 residues. This chain's CDR3 is CASSEGQGHPYEQYF. CDR3 nucleotides: TGTGCCAGCAGTGAGGGACAGGGGCATCCCTACGAGCAGTACTTC.

This chain uses TRBV18 with TRBJ2-5; D is possibly TRBD2 (7 bases). The CDR3 has 16 amino acids. CDR1 is KGHSH, CDR2 LQKENI, per germline. The V end lost 0 bases, the J end lost 1 base, and 12 bases lay between the germline ends. The CDR3 sequence: CASSPPGGLLQETQYF. CDR3 sequence (DNA): TGTGCCAGCTCACCACCGGGGGGGCTCCTCCAAGAGACCCAGTACTTC.

V and J are TRBV11-1 and TRBJ1-1; D remains unclear. The ends were cut back, 2 bases at V and 5 bases at J, with 12 bases in the middle. The CDR3 runs to 14 residues. Germline loops: CDR1 SGHAT, CDR2 FQDESV (reference sequence). The CDR3 DNA sequence: TGTGCCAGCAGCTTAATTGCGGGCACTACTGAAGCTTTCTTT. As protein: CASSLIAGTTEAFF.

The CDR3 loop reads CASSLANQETQYF. DNA for the CDR3: TGTGCCAGCAGCTTAGCTAATCAAGAGACCCAGTACTTC. This sequence joins TRBV7-6 and TRBJ2-5; D is uncertain. The CDR3 contains 13 residues. V was shortened by 0 bases and J by 2 bases, with 4 bases between the two germline ends. CDR1 and CDR2 (germline): SGHVS, FNYEAQ. The variable domain in full, with the rest retrieved from reference TRBV7-6 and TRBJ2-5, is GAGVSQSPRYKVTKRGQDVALRCDPISGHVSLYWYRQALGQGPEFLTYFNYEAQQDKSGLPNDRFSAERPEGSISTLTIQRTEQRDSAMYRCASSLANQETQYFGPGTRLLVL.

The chain has TRBV30 and TRBJ1-2, with D possibly matching TRBD1 (5 bases). The CDR3 runs to 15 residues. V was trimmed by 3 bases and J by 3 bases, leaving 17 bases between them. The germline CDR1 and CDR2 sequences are GTSNPN and SVGIG (reference sequence). CDR3 protein: CAWSGGTSVDYGYTF. The CDR3 nucleotides are TGTGCCTGGAGCGGAGGGACCTCGGTGGACTATGGCTACACCTTC.

J is TRBJ2-7 and V is TRBV23-1, with a possible D match to TRBD2 (6 bases). TRBV23-1 is assigned to the ORF class and has an uncertain function. V lost 7 bases and J 2 bases, leaving 21 bases between the germline ends. The CDR3 is made up of 16 amino acids. The CDR3 DNA reads as TGCGCCAGCACCGAAGCAAGGAGGGAACGGGCCTACGAGCAGTACTTC. Amino acid sequence: CASTEARRERAYEQYF.

This rearrangement joins TRBV5-1 to TRBJ1-2; TRBD1 aligns across 7 bases. Germline V CDR1 and CDR2: SGHRS, YFSETQ. The CDR3 is 15 residues long. The trim removed 5 bases at V and 5 bases at J, leaving 12 bases unmatched. CDR3 sequence reads: CASRRTGEDLYGYTF. In DNA, the CDR3 is TGCGCCAGCAGGCGAACAGGGGAAGATCTTTATGGCTACACCTTC.

The chain is built from TRBV6-5 and TRBJ1-4; D might be TRBD1 (6 bases). Germline lookup yields CDR1 MNHEY and CDR2 SVGAGI. CDR3 length: 14 amino acids. The germline V and J ends were trimmed by 4 bases and 6 bases, with 12 bases remaining between them. CDR3 DNA: TGTGCCAGCAGTTCTTCCGGGACATATGAAAAACTGTTTTTT. It codes for CASSSSGTYEKLFF.

The gene calls are TRBV7-9 and TRBJ1-3, with 9 bases fitting TRBD1. CDR1 and CDR2 (germline): SEHNR, FQNEAQ (reference sequence). The CDR3 loop spans 17 amino acids. V lost 1 base to trimming and J lost 4 bases; unmatched junction nucleotides: 8. The CDR3 loop reads CASSLVRGDRAGNTIYF. The CDR3 DNA reads TGTGCCAGCAGCTTAGTAAGGGGGGACAGGGCCGGAAACACCATATATTTT.

The rearrangement links TRBV4-1 to TRBJ2-2; D may be TRBD2 (6 bases). Per the germline V gene, CDR1 is MGHRA and CDR2 is YSYEKL. Trimming removed 4 bases at V and 5 bases at J, with 14 bases between. There are 15 residues in the CDR3. In DNA form, the CDR3 reads TGCGCCAGCAGCCCGGACGGCCGGGGGACCGGGGAGCTGTTTTTT. It yields the protein CASSPDGRGTGELFF.

This clone has a single count. The CDR3, as DNA: TGTGCCTGGATCGGGGTAGGAGACTTCCTGGGTTCGTCTCTTTACTATGGCTACACCTTC. As protein: CAWIGVGDFLGSSLYYGYTF. V is TRBV30 and J is TRBJ1-2; D gene ambiguous. Trimming took 4 bases from V and 3 from J, leaving 33 bases between them. Germline V gene data show CDR1 as GTSNPN and CDR2 as SVGIG (reference sequence). The CDR3 extends over 20 amino acids.

The gene calls are TRBV6-2 or TRBV6-3 and TRBJ2-1; TRBD1 aligns across 8 bases. The CDR3 length is 16 residues. Germline trimming cut 5 bases from V and 7 bases from J; bases unmatched to any gene: 13. CDR1 is MNHEY, CDR2 SVGEGT, per germline. CDR3 protein: CASSRGQAIRGNEQFF. The DNA of the CDR3 is TGTGCCAGCAGTCGGGGACAGGCAATCCGAGGTAATGAGCAGTTCTTC.

V usage is TRBV29-1 and J usage is TRBJ2-2; D remains unclear. Germline lookup yields CDR1 SQVTM and CDR2 ANQGSEA. The CDR3 length is 11 residues. Deletions cut 5 bases from V and 1 base from J, with 2 bases between. The CDR3 spells CSVLNTGELFF. As DNA, the CDR3 is TGCAGCGTTCTGAACACCGGGGAGCTGTTTTTT.

The V and J genes are TRBV6-1 and TRBJ2-1, with D perhaps assigned TRBD1 or TRBD2 (5 bases each). CDR3 length: 18 amino acids. The V end lost 4 bases, the J end lost 4 bases, and 23 bases lay between the germline ends. Germline-derived CDR1 and CDR2 are MNHNS and SASEGT. DNA of the CDR3: TGTGCCAGCAGTGGACCGAAGGGGCTAGCTCTGATTTACAATGAGCAGTTCTTC. Its protein product is CASSGPKGLALIYNEQFF.

The chain couples TRBV15 to TRBJ2-3, with D tentatively TRBD2 (5 bases). Germline lookup yields CDR1 LNHNV and CDR2 YYDKDF (reference sequence). V was cut by 1 base and J by 5 bases, with 16 bases left in between. The CDR3 covers 16 residues. Written as DNA, the CDR3 is TGTGCCACCAGCAGAGTTGGAACTAGTTTAAGAGATACGCAGTATTTT. It codes for CATSRVGTSLRDTQYF.